This section outlines one T cell receptor (beta chain) sequence together with its context. This record belongs to a study of control samples from healthy donors and cancer patients. The protocol was immunoSEQ multiplex PCR, while the TCRdb copy is restricted to in-frame clones and leaves out a portion. The data show 45,000 to 60,000 clones, with approximately 86% seen just once and about an eighth held by the top ten. CDR1 and CDR2 (germline): LGHDT, YNNKEL (reference sequence). The CDR3 loop spans 15 amino acids. The V gene lost 1 base and the J gene lost 3 bases, with 12 bases spanning the gap. Source material: PBMCs. This TCR was sampled from a man aged 60 to 75 with head and neck cancer. The chain recombines TRBV3-1 (or the pseudogene TRBV3-2) with TRBJ1-1; a weak D match, TRBD1 (5 bases). The CDR3 DNA sequence: TGTGCCAGCAGCCAAGGGGATTCGGGGCACACTGAAGCTTTCTTT. It codes for CASSQGDSGHTEAFF.